This TCR beta chain appears in the sequencing data of a study of T-cell memory formation after mild COVID-19. TCRdb re-derived calls from the 5' RACE reads in MiXCR, one entry per CDR3 protein. The data contain about 400,000 distinct CDR3 sequences, about a sixth of them singletons. This clonotype was counted many times. This CDR3 comprises 14 residues. Germline CDR1 reads SGHRS; CDR2 reads YFSETQ. The trim removed 4 bases at V and 6 bases at J, leaving 2 bases unmatched. This receptor was taken from a young man who had mild COVID-19 (a few samples of this study predate the infection). Cell type and time point are not known. Specimen: PBMCs or a T cell subset sorted from them (not recorded which). V and J are TRBV5-1 and TRBJ2-1; 12 nucleotides agree with TRBD2. CDR3 protein: CASSLAGGPNEQFF. CDR3 bases: TGCGCCAGCAGCCTAGCGGGGGGGCCCAATGAGCAGTTCTTC. Complete variable domain (other parts from reference TRBV5-1 and TRBJ2-1): KAGVTQTPRYLIKTRGQQVTLSCSPISGHRSVSWYQQTPGQGLQFLFEYFSETQRNKGNFPGRFSGRQFSNSRSEMNVSTLELGDSALYLCASSLAGGPNEQFFGPGTRLTVL.